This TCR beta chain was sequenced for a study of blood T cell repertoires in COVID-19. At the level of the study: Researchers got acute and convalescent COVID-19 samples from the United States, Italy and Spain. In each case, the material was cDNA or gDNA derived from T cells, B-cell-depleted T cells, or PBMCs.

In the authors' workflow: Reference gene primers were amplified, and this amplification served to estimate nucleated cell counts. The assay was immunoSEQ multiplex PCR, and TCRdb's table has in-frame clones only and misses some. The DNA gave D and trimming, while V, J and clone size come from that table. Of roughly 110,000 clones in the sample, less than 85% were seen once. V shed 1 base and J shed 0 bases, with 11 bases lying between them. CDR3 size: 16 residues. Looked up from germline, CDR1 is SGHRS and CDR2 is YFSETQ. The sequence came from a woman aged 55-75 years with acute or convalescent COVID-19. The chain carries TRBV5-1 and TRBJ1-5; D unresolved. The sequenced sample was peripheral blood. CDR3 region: CASSLWAANSNQPQHF. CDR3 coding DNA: TGCGCCAGCAGCTTGTGGGCAGCAAATAGCAATCAGCCCCAGCATTTT. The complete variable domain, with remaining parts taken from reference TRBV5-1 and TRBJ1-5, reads KAGVTQTPRYLIKTRGQQVTLSCSPISGHRSVSWYQQTPGQGLQFLFEYFSETQRNKGNFPGRFSGRQFSNSRSEMNVSTLELGDSALYLCASSLWAANSNQPQHFGDGTRLSIL.